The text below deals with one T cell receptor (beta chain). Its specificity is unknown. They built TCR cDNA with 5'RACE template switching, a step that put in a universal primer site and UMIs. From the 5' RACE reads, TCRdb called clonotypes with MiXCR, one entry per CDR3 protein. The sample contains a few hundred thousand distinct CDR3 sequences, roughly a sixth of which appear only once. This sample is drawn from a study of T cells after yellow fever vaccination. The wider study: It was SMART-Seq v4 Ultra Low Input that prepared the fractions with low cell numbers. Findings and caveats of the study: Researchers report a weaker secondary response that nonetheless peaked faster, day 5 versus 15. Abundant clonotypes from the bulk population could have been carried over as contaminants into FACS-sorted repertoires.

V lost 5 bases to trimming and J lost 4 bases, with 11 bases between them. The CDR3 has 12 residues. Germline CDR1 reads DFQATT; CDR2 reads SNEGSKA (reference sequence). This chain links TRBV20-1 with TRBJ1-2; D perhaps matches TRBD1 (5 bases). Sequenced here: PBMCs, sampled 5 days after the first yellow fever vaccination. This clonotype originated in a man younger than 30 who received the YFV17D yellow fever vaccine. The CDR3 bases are TGCAGTGCTGGGGCCTCCTCCTATGGCTACACCTTC. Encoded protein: CSAGASSYGYTF.